The 30 T cell receptor beta chains below were found in one sample sequenced in a study of technical replicates of blood from a few donors. The repertoire was sequenced with immunoSEQ multiplex PCR; TCRdb's copy has only in-frame clones and lacks some. The table shows about 81,000 clones, with around 95% occurring only once. Material for sequencing was T cells isolated from PBMCs. These receptors all come from a human donor in good health.

The chain couples TRBV19 to TRBJ2-7, with D possibly TRBD2 on 5 matching bases. This CDR3 region has 10 residues. CDR1 and CDR2 from the germline V gene are LNHDA and SQIVND (reference sequence). For the CDR3, the DNA is TGTGCTTCGGGGTGGGACGAGCAGTACTTC. This gives the protein CASGWDEQYF. Combining the CDR3 with reference TRBV19 and TRBJ2-7 gives the whole variable domain DGGITQSPKYLFRKEGQNVTLSCEQNLNHDAMYWYRQDPGQGLRLIYYSQIVNDFQKGDIAEGYSVSREKKESFPLTVTSAQKNPTAFYLCASGWDEQYFGPGTRLTVT.

V gene TRBV7-6 combines with J gene TRBJ2-2; D is perhaps TRBD2 (5 bases). V was cut by 5 bases and J by 1 base, with 14 bases left in between. This CDR3 contains 16 residues. CDR1 and CDR2 from the germline V gene are SGHVS and FNYEAQ. The CDR3 coding sequence is TGTGCCAGCAGCCCACGGACGGGATGGAACACCGGGGAGCTGTTTTTT. Translated, it gives CASSPRTGWNTGELFF.

With regard to this clone: No DNA is shown, since the ends of the CDR3 on it are uncertain; the CDR3 is the one TCRdb lists. The chain is built from TRBV21-1 and TRBJ2-6; the D call of TRBD1 is as the table states it, not checked on the DNA. TRBV21-1 is annotated as a pseudogene. The CDR3 region is 19 residues in length, termini included. This CDR3 is CASSKRVGQGATGANVLTF.

This chain uses TRBV4-3 with TRBJ1-2; D not resolved. The germline V and J ends were trimmed by 3 bases and 0 bases, with 11 bases remaining between them. The length of the CDR3 is 15 residues. Germline values: CDR1 LGHNA, CDR2 YSLEER. CDR3 sequence: CASSQTRGANYGYTF. For the CDR3, the DNA is TGCGCCAGCAGCCAGACTAGAGGAGCTAACTATGGCTACACCTTC.

J is TRBJ2-7 and V is TRBV2; no firm D call. Germline V CDR1 and CDR2: SNHLY, FYNNEI. The CDR3 covers 11 residues. Trimming left V 8 bases short and J 2 bases short, with 7 bases between. The CDR3 loop reads CASVQAYEQYF. In nucleotides, the CDR3 is TGTGCCAGCGTGCAGGCCTACGAGCAGTACTTC.

The chain links TRBV15 to TRBJ2-1; 11 positions match TRBD2. The J segment lost 8 bases and the V segment lost 8 bases, leaving 5 bases of the junction unmatched. Germline-derived CDR1 and CDR2 are LNHNV and YYDKDF (reference sequence). The CDR3 has 13 amino acids. The CDR3 here is CATVLAGADEQFF. CDR3 sequence (DNA): TGTGCCACCGTACTAGCGGGAGCCGATGAGCAGTTCTTC.

This rearrangement joins TRBV27 to TRBJ2-2, with a possible D match to TRBD2 (6 bases). V shed 3 bases and J shed 6 bases, with 8 bases lying between them. This CDR3 comprises 13 residues. Germline V lookup: CDR1 MNHEY, CDR2 SMNVEV (reference sequence). The CDR3 protein is CASSFGGSGELFF. In nucleotides, the CDR3 is TGTGCCAGCAGTTTCGGGGGTTCCGGGGAGCTGTTTTTT.

The V and J genes are TRBV4-1 and TRBJ2-7; D possibly corresponds to TRBD2 (5 bases). This CDR3 is 15 amino acids long. Germline loops: CDR1 MGHRA, CDR2 YSYEKL. Trimming took 3 bases from V and 2 from J, leaving 14 bases between them. CDR3 nucleotide sequence: TGCGCCAGCAGCCAGGGAAGACGGGGAACCTACGAGCAGTACTTC. Encoded protein: CASSQGRRGTYEQYF.

The chain joins TRBV30 to TRBJ1-2; 9 bases are shared with TRBD1. The V and J ends lost 5 bases and 2 bases, in that order; junction bases with no gene match: 0. CDR3 size: 12 residues. Per the germline V gene, CDR1 is GTSNPN and CDR2 is SVGIG (reference sequence). The CDR3 protein is CAWDRGNYGYTF. CDR3 DNA: TGTGCCTGGGACAGGGGGAACTATGGCTACACCTTC.

V is TRBV19 and J is TRBJ1-4; a possible D gene is TRBD1 (5 bases). In germline, CDR1 is LNHDA, CDR2 SQIVND (reference sequence). The CDR3 totals 16 residues. Between the trimmed V and J ends, which lost 6 bases and 11 bases, there was a span of 25 bases. The CDR3 region has the DNA TGTGCCAGTAGGGATGTCGACAGTGGCTGGATCAGGAAACTGTTTTTT. This translates into CASRDVDSGWIRKLFF.

V is TRBV7-9 and J is TRBJ1-1, with D unclear. Trimming removed 0 bases at V and 2 bases at J, with 7 bases between. The germline gives CDR1 SEHNR, CDR2 FQNEAQ (reference sequence). The CDR3 is 14 amino acids. The CDR3 DNA is TGTGCCAGCAGCTTAGCGGAGGGAAACACTGAAGCTTTCTTT. Translated, it gives CASSLAEGNTEAFF.

The V call is TRBV27, the J call TRBJ2-4; D may be TRBD2 (6 bases). Per germline, CDR1 MNHEY and CDR2 SMNVEV (reference sequence). The CDR3 has 15 amino acids. V lost 0 bases and J lost 2, with 8 bases in between. CDR3 residues: CASSLSGGTKNIQYF. The CDR3 DNA reads TGTGCCAGCAGTTTATCGGGGGGTACCAAAAACATTCAGTACTTC.

The chain employs TRBV27 and TRBJ2-5; 7 bases match TRBD1. There are 16 residues in the CDR3. The V and J ends lost 5 bases and 1 base, in that order; junction bases with no gene match: 10. Per germline, CDR1 MNHEY and CDR2 SMNVEV (reference sequence). Here the CDR3 reads CASSPWWDSCQETQYF. As DNA, the CDR3 is TGTGCCAGCAGTCCCTGGTGGGACAGCTGCCAAGAGACCCAGTACTTC.

The rearrangement uses TRBV30 and TRBJ2-1, with 11 bases fitting TRBD2. The CDR3 spans 14 residues. The germline CDR1 and CDR2 sequences are GTSNPN and SVGIG (reference sequence). Written as DNA, the CDR3 is TGTGCAAATTCTCCGGGACTAGCGGTCGATGAGCAGTTCTTC. It codes for CANSPGLAVDEQFF. The whole variable domain, filled in from reference TRBV30 and TRBJ2-1, reads SQTIHQWPATLVQPVGSPLSLECTVEGTSNPNLYWYRQAAGRGLQLLFYSVGIGQISSEVPQNLSASRPQDRQFILSSKKLLLSDSGFYLCANSPGLAVDEQFFGPGTRLTVL.

The chain employs TRBV30 and TRBJ1-1; D call uncertain. This CDR3 region has 12 residues. Trimming removed 5 bases from V and 1 base from J, with 8 bases in between. The germline CDR1 and CDR2 sequences are GTSNPN and SVGIG (reference sequence). The CDR3 DNA reads as TGTGCCTGGGGGAGGAAGAACACTGAAGCTTTCTTT. Translating it yields CAWGRKNTEAFF.

The chain uses TRBV9 and TRBJ2-1; the D gene is possibly TRBD2 (6 bases). This CDR3 has 13 amino acids. CDR1 SGDLS and CDR2 YYNGEE come from the germline V gene. With 0 bases removed from V and 8 bases from J, the gap between germline ends came to 9 bases. CDR3 amino acids: CASSVGDLYEQFF. The CDR3 region has the DNA TGTGCCAGCAGCGTAGGGGACTTGTATGAGCAGTTCTTC.

The chain combines TRBV7-8 with TRBJ2-2, with TRBD2 identical over 9 bases. V lost 1 base and J lost 3; bases outside the gene matches: 3. CDR3 length: 16 residues. Germline V CDR1 and CDR2: SGHVS, FQNEAQ. The CDR3 nucleotides read TGTGCCAGCAGCTTAGGCCTAGCGGGATACACCGGGGAGCTGTTTTTT. It yields the protein CASSLGLAGYTGELFF.

The chain is built from TRBV9 and TRBJ2-7, with TRBD2 matching over 9 bases. The V gene's germline CDR1 is SGDLS and CDR2 YYNGEE. Germline trimming cut 4 bases from V and 2 bases from J; bases unmatched to any gene: 7. There are 15 residues in the CDR3. The chain's CDR3 is CASSPRASGTYEQYF. The DNA for the CDR3 is TGTGCCAGCAGCCCGCGGGCTAGCGGGACCTACGAGCAGTACTTC.

The V call is TRBV9, the J call TRBJ2-2, with 8 bases aligning to TRBD2. Germline V gene sequence: CDR1 SGDLS, CDR2 YYNGEE. The V and J ends lost 1 base and 5 bases, in that order; junction bases with no gene match: 13. This CDR3 is 18 amino acids long. CDR3 sequence (DNA): TGTGCCAGCAGCGTAAGACAACGGGAGGGAATTCAAACCGGGGAGCTGTTTTTT. Residues: CASSVRQREGIQTGELFF.

V and J are TRBV11-2 and TRBJ2-3; 7 nucleotides line up with TRBD1. Germline values: CDR1 SGHAT, CDR2 FQNNGV. CDR3 length: 15 residues. Trimming removed 2 bases from V and 0 bases from J; junction bases left unmatched: 2. For the CDR3, the DNA is TGTGCCAGCAGCTTAAGGGGGCTGAGCACAGATACGCAGTATTTT. Protein sequence: CASSLRGLSTDTQYF.

The CDR3 DNA sequence: TGCGCCAGCAGCCAAGACTGGCAGGCAGATCAGCCCCAGCATTTT. It specifies CASSQDWQADQPQHF. The V and J genes are TRBV4-3 and TRBJ1-5; D call uncertain. The CDR3 totals 15 residues. CDR1 is LGHNA and CDR2 is YSLEER in the germline V gene. V was cut by 0 bases and J by 5 bases, with 11 bases left in between.

The chain carries TRBV15 and TRBJ1-2, with no clear D. The CDR3 extends over 14 amino acids. Looked up from germline, CDR1 is LNHNV and CDR2 is YYDKDF (reference sequence). The ends were cut back, 0 bases at V and 8 bases at J, with 13 bases in the middle. The CDR3 nucleotides are TGTGCCACCAGCAGAGATGCGGGCTTCGGCGGCTACACCTTC. Protein sequence: CATSRDAGFGGYTF. The full variable domain, completed using reference TRBV15 and TRBJ1-2, is DAMVIQNPRYQVTQFGKPVTLSCSQTLNHNVMYWYQQKSSQAPKLLFHYYDKDFNNEADTPDNFQSRRPNTSFCFLDIRSPGLGDTAMYLCATSRDAGFGGYTFGSGTRLTVV.

The chain combines TRBV5-6 with TRBJ2-7; D possibly corresponds to TRBD2 (6 bases). Trimming took 2 bases from V and 3 from J, leaving 12 bases between them. The germline CDR1 and CDR2 sequences are SGHDT and YYEEEE. The CDR3 extends over 14 amino acids. The CDR3 sequence: CASSFGTYGYEQYF. CDR3 nucleotide sequence: TGTGCCAGCAGCTTCGGGACTTACGGCTACGAGCAGTACTTC.

V is TRBV9 and J is TRBJ2-1; 10 bases align to TRBD2. This CDR3 comprises 14 residues. With 3 bases clipped from V and 5 bases from J, the junction kept 2 bases outside the gene matches. Germline-derived CDR1 and CDR2 are SGDLS and YYNGEE. This CDR3 reads CASSDGLADNEQFF. The CDR3 DNA is TGTGCCAGCAGCGATGGACTAGCGGACAATGAGCAGTTCTTC.

The gene calls are TRBV10-3 and TRBJ2-7, with 7 bases lining up with TRBD1. The CDR3 runs 16 residues. Germline V gene data show CDR1 as ENHRY and CDR2 as SYGVKD. Germline trimming cut 3 bases from V and 7 bases from J; bases unmatched to any gene: 15. The chain's CDR3 is CAISDNTGTARWEQYF. CDR3 nucleotide sequence: TGTGCCATCAGTGATAACACCGGGACAGCCAGGTGGGAGCAGTACTTC.

The V call is TRBV10-3, the J call TRBJ1-1; D is possibly TRBD1 (5 bases). Germline V gene sequence: CDR1 ENHRY, CDR2 SYGVKD. V gave up 8 bases and J gave up 3 bases, with 7 bases separating them. The CDR3 extends over 11 amino acids. This CDR3 is CAIGQYTEAFF. The CDR3 nucleotides are TGTGCCATCGGACAATACACTGAAGCTTTCTTT.

V gene TRBV4-2 combines with J gene TRBJ1-1; TRBD1 matches 9 bases. The CDR3 loop spans 16 amino acids. The V gene's germline CDR1 is LGHNA and CDR2 YNFKEQ. V dropped 4 bases and J dropped 1; count of bases not matched to a gene: 7. The CDR3 reads CASSRDQDRGNTEAFF. In DNA, the CDR3 is TGTGCCAGCAGCCGCGACCAGGACAGGGGGAACACTGAAGCTTTCTTT.

The V and J genes are TRBV30 and TRBJ2-7; 11 bases map to TRBD1. The trim removed 5 bases at V and 7 bases at J, leaving 1 base unmatched. Per the germline V gene, CDR1 is GTSNPN and CDR2 is SVGIG (reference sequence). The CDR3 covers 11 residues. The CDR3 DNA is TGTGCCTGGGGGACAGGGGGGGAGCAGTACTTC. Translating it yields CAWGTGGEQYF.

The chain employs TRBV6-6 and TRBJ1-5; D perhaps matches TRBD1 (6 bases). Trimming cost V 2 bases and J 6 bases, with 14 bases left between them. The CDR3 loop spans 15 amino acids. Germline values: CDR1 MNHNY, CDR2 SVGAGI (reference sequence). The CDR3 nucleotides are TGTGCCAGCAGTTACCTGGGGGGCGGGGGTCAGCCCCAGCATTTT. This translates into CASSYLGGGGQPQHF.

The chain joins TRBV6-1 to TRBJ2-7, with TRBD1 as a possible D gene (5 bases). Deletions cut 3 bases from V and 0 bases from J, with 18 bases between. Germline V gene sequence: CDR1 MNHNS, CDR2 SASEGT. This CDR3 has 17 amino acids. The chain's CDR3 is CASSDPDDSFLSYEQYF. CDR3 nucleotides: TGTGCCAGCAGTGACCCGGACGACAGCTTTCTCTCCTACGAGCAGTACTTC.